One and the same sample provided the 26 T cell receptor beta chains below, sequenced in a study of cytomegalovirus exposure and HLA in healthy donors. The PCR used 60 Vbeta and 13 Jbeta primers. The method was immunoSEQ multiplex PCR; TCRdb's version includes in-frame clones alone and lacks a portion of them. The table shows some 130,000 clones, with around 82% occurring only once. The sample comprised PBMCs. The receptors shown here come from a boy aged 5-17 years in good health and CMV-seronegative.

CDR3 amino acids: CASHRGQGVYGYTF. In DNA form, the CDR3 reads TGTGCCAGCCACCGTGGTCAGGGGGTCTATGGCTACACCTTC. This chain joins TRBV19 and TRBJ1-2; 7 bases fit TRBD1. Germline CDR1 reads LNHDA; CDR2 reads SQIVND (reference sequence). Losses at the gene ends were 9 bases for V and 4 bases for J; bases not matched to a gene: 11. The CDR3 has 14 amino acids.

The rearrangement links TRBV19 to TRBJ2-7, with D perhaps TRBD1 (6 bases). This CDR3 region has 15 residues. V dropped 4 bases and J dropped 5 bases, with 18 bases sitting between them. Germline V gives CDR1 LNHDA, CDR2 SQIVND (reference sequence). The CDR3 region has the DNA TGTGCCAGTAGTAACCCTCAGGCAGGGGTCAACGAGCAGTACTTC. Protein: CASSNPQAGVNEQYF.

The J gene is TRBJ1-4, the V gene TRBV18; D perhaps matches TRBD1 (5 bases). V gave up 0 bases and J gave up 4 bases, with 9 bases separating them. Germline V gives CDR1 KGHSH, CDR2 LQKENI. The CDR3 extends over 15 amino acids. The CDR3 DNA follows: TGTGCCAGCTCACCACCGGGACTGCGTAATGAAAAACTGTTTTTT. This gives the protein CASSPPGLRNEKLFF.

The chain combines TRBV27 with TRBJ2-2, with TRBD1 as a possible D gene (6 bases). The CDR3 is 15 amino acids. Trimming pared 3 bases from V and 3 bases from J, leaving 11 bases between. Per germline, CDR1 MNHEY and CDR2 SMNVEV (reference sequence). The CDR3 region is CASSLATGDTGELFF. The DNA for the CDR3 is TGTGCCAGCAGTTTGGCGACAGGAGACACCGGGGAGCTGTTTTTT.

V is TRBV5-4 and J is TRBJ2-2, with TRBD2 identical over 7 bases. J gave up 7 bases and V 0 bases, and 3 bases lay outside the gene matches. This CDR3 has 14 residues. The germline CDR1 and CDR2 sequences are SGHNT and YYREEE (reference sequence). CDR3: CASSLAGGRGELFF. DNA of the CDR3: TGTGCCAGCAGCTTGGCGGGGGGTCGCGGGGAGCTGTTTTTT.

The genes are TRBV19 and TRBJ2-7; 7 bases are a match to TRBD1. CDR3 length: 15 residues. With 5 bases clipped from V and 3 bases from J, the junction kept 10 bases outside the gene matches. Germline V lookup: CDR1 LNHDA, CDR2 SQIVND (reference sequence). CDR3 region: CASSAPNRDSYEQYF. The CDR3 nucleotides read TGTGCCAGTAGTGCCCCGAACCGGGACAGCTACGAGCAGTACTTC. Full variable domain (missing parts from reference TRBV19 and TRBJ2-7): DGGITQSPKYLFRKEGQNVTLSCEQNLNHDAMYWYRQDPGQGLRLIYYSQIVNDFQKGDIAEGYSVSREKKESFPLTVTSAQKNPTAFYLCASSAPNRDSYEQYFGPGTRLTVT.

V usage is TRBV7-3 and J usage is TRBJ2-1, with TRBD2 matching over 16 bases. In germline, CDR1 is SGHTA, CDR2 FQGTGA. The CDR3 consists of 16 residues. The ends lost 5 bases at V and 9 bases at J; junction bases unmatched: 7. CDR3 loop: CASSHTGLAGGLEQFF. The CDR3 nucleotides read TGTGCCAGCAGCCATACGGGACTAGCGGGAGGGCTTGAGCAGTTCTTC. Variable domain in full (rest from reference TRBV7-3 and TRBJ2-1): GAGVSQTPSNKVTEKGKYVELRCDPISGHTALYWYRQSLGQGPEFLIYFQGTGAADDSGLPNDRFFAVRPEGSVSTLKIQRTERGDSAVYLCASSHTGLAGGLEQFFGPGTRLTVL.

V usage is TRBV14 and J usage is TRBJ2-1; TRBD2 aligns across 12 bases. Germline trimming cut 5 bases from V and 4 bases from J; bases unmatched to any gene: 15. The germline gives CDR1 SGHDN, CDR2 FVKESK. There are 19 residues in the CDR3. The CDR3 DNA reads as TGTGCCAGCAGCTCAGCAGCACCTGGACTAGCGGGATCTTACAATGAGCAGTTCTTC. Its protein is CASSSAAPGLAGSYNEQFF.

The chain has TRBV4-2 and TRBJ1-1; possibly TRBD1 for D (5 bases). This CDR3 is 13 amino acids long. Germline V lookup: CDR1 LGHNA, CDR2 YNFKEQ. V was trimmed by 0 bases and J by 3 bases, leaving 5 bases between them. This chain's CDR3 is CASSQDRDTEAFF. The CDR3 DNA is TGTGCCAGCAGCCAAGACAGGGACACTGAAGCTTTCTTT.

The V call is TRBV2, the J call TRBJ1-1; D call uncertain. Trimming cost V 4 bases and J 5 bases, with 11 bases left between them. This CDR3 spans 13 amino acids. CDR1 is SNHLY and CDR2 is FYNNEI in the germline V gene. The CDR3 nucleotides read TGTGCCAGCAGTGTGGAGGGATGGACTGAAGCTTTCTTT. Translating it yields CASSVEGWTEAFF.

This sequence joins TRBV7-9 and TRBJ2-3; maybe TRBD2 (6 bases). In germline, CDR1 is SEHNR, CDR2 FQNEAQ (reference sequence). The V and J ends lost 5 bases and 2 bases respectively, with 14 bases between them. This CDR3 is built from 15 residues. The CDR3 loop reads CASSHRDFSTDTQYF. The CDR3 DNA is TGTGCCAGCAGCCACCGGGACTTCTCCACAGATACGCAGTATTTT. The variable domain in full, with the rest retrieved from reference TRBV7-9 and TRBJ2-3, is DTGVSQNPRHKITKRGQNVTFRCDPISEHNRLYWYRQTLGQGPEFLTYFQNEAQLEKSRLLSDRFSAERPKGSFSTLEIQRTEQGDSAMYLCASSHRDFSTDTQYFGPGTRLTVL.

As concerns this clone: The germline gene is not matched at one end of the junction; a read error may be the cause. The chain is built from TRBV2 and TRBJ1-2; perhaps TRBD1 as D (6 bases). Germline assignment: CDR1 SNHLY and CDR2 FYNNEI. CDR3 length: 12 amino acids. CDR3 nucleotide sequence: TGTGCCAGCATGCGGACAGCCAGTTTTTCCGCCTTC. The encoded protein is CASMRTASFSAF.

CDR3 amino acids: CASSPRHRGRYNEQFF. CDR3 in DNA: TGTGCCAGCAGCCCCCGGCACAGGGGACGTTACAATGAGCAGTTCTTC. The chain links TRBV13 to TRBJ2-1; TRBD1 matches at 7 bases. There are 16 residues in the CDR3. Germline loops: CDR1 PRHDT, CDR2 FYEKMQ (reference sequence). J gave up 4 bases and V 5 bases, and 11 bases lay outside the gene matches.

V usage is TRBV5-4 and J usage is TRBJ2-1; possible D gene TRBD2, 6 bases. The ends were cut back, 7 bases at V and 10 bases at J, with 21 bases in the middle. Germline V gene data show CDR1 as SGHNT and CDR2 as YYREEE (reference sequence). CDR3 size: 14 residues. The DNA of the CDR3 is TGTGCCAGCTGGGAGCGGGTGTCCCAGGAGGAGCAGTTCTTC. As protein: CASWERVSQEEQFF. Complete variable domain (other parts from reference TRBV5-4 and TRBJ2-1): ETGVTQSPTHLIKTRGQQVTLRCSSQSGHNTVSWYQQALGQGPQFIFQYYREEENGRGNFPPRFSGLQFPNYSSELNVNALELDDSALYLCASWERVSQEEQFFGPGTRLTVL.

The rearrangement uses TRBV5-5 and TRBJ1-6, with 8 bases lining up with TRBD1. V lost 4 bases to trimming and J lost 7 bases; unmatched junction nucleotides: 10. This CDR3 spans 16 amino acids. CDR1 SGHKS and CDR2 YYEKEE come from the germline V gene (reference sequence). This chain's CDR3 is CASSLYRGGGNSPLHF. CDR3 DNA: TGTGCCAGCAGCCTATACAGGGGGGGCGGCAATTCACCCCTCCACTTT.

The rearrangement uses TRBV15 and TRBJ2-1, with 13 bases fitting TRBD2. CDR1 is LNHNV and CDR2 is YYDKDF in the germline V gene (reference sequence). The CDR3 runs 16 residues. Trimming took 4 bases from V and 8 from J; bases not matched to a gene: 8. Written as DNA, the CDR3 is TGTGCCACCAGCACCCGAACTAGCGGGAGGGTCGATGAGCAGTTCTTC. Translated: CATSTRTSGRVDEQFF.

V and J are TRBV4-3 and TRBJ1-5; D gene unclear. CDR3 size: 19 residues. V lost 4 bases to trimming and J lost 5 bases, with 27 bases between them. The V gene's germline CDR1 is LGHNA and CDR2 YSLEER. This chain's CDR3 is CASSLTLEGLGYPYQPQHF. The CDR3 nucleotides are TGCGCCAGCAGCCTTACTCTAGAGGGTCTGGGGTACCCTTATCAGCCCCAGCATTTT.

V gene TRBV4-3 combines with J gene TRBJ1-4, with D hard to call. The CDR3 runs 15 residues. Trimming took off 0 bases at V and 8 bases at J, with 13 bases between the two ends. Germline CDR1 LGHNA, CDR2 YSLEER. CDR3 region: CASSQEGPAGEKLFF. The CDR3 DNA follows: TGCGCCAGCAGCCAAGAAGGCCCAGCGGGGGAAAAACTGTTTTTT.

The V gene is TRBV7-6, the J gene TRBJ1-1; the D gene is possibly TRBD1 (5 bases). This CDR3 is 14 amino acids long. V was trimmed by 3 bases and J by 3 bases, leaving 11 bases between them. The germline CDR1 and CDR2 sequences are SGHVS and FNYEAQ. CDR3 DNA sequence: TGTGCCAGCAGCTTTGGGGGGACGGACACTGAAGCTTTCTTT. Amino acid sequence: CASSFGGTDTEAFF.

This chain links TRBV6-5 with TRBJ2-2; the match to TRBD2 covers 11 bases. With 7 bases clipped from V and 4 bases from J, the junction kept 5 bases outside the gene matches. The CDR3 loop spans 15 amino acids. Germline values: CDR1 MNHEY, CDR2 SVGAGI. CDR3 in DNA: TGTGCCAGCAAAATAGCGGGGGGGCCCACCGGGGAGCTGTTTTTT. Residues: CASKIAGGPTGELFF.

The chain has TRBV4-2 and TRBJ2-5; 10 nucleotides agree with TRBD1. With 0 bases clipped from V and 11 bases from J, the junction kept 12 bases outside the gene matches. CDR1 and CDR2 from the germline V gene are LGHNA and YNFKEQ. The CDR3 is made up of 16 amino acids. For the CDR3, the DNA is TGTGCCAGCAGCCAAGAGGAAGGGACAGGGGAGAATGAGCAGTACTTC. Protein: CASSQEEGTGENEQYF.

The chain combines TRBV5-4 with TRBJ2-2; possible D gene TRBD2, 7 bases. The germline V gene encodes CDR1 SGHNT and CDR2 YYREEE (reference sequence). CDR3 size: 17 residues. The V gene lost 1 base and the J gene lost 4 bases, with 17 bases spanning the gap. The CDR3 bases are TGTGCCAGCAGCTTGCCGGGGGGCGCCGGTATCACCGGGGAGCTGTTTTTT. Translation: CASSLPGGAGITGELFF. The full variable domain, in which reference TRBV5-4 and TRBJ2-2 provide the parts outside the CDR3, is ETGVTQSPTHLIKTRGQQVTLRCSSQSGHNTVSWYQQALGQGPQFIFQYYREEENGRGNFPPRFSGLQFPNYSSELNVNALELDDSALYLCASSLPGGAGITGELFFGEGSRLTVL.

This chain links TRBV7-8 with TRBJ2-3; 9 nucleotides agree with TRBD1. CDR3 length equals 14 residues. Germline-derived CDR1 and CDR2 are SGHVS and FQNEAQ. The V gene end was trimmed by 5 bases and the J gene end by 3 bases; junction bases not matched to a gene: 3. In DNA, the CDR3 is TGTGCCAGCAGCCCAGGGACAGGGACAGATACGCAGTATTTT. Residues: CASSPGTGTDTQYF.

The chain carries TRBV5-1 and TRBJ2-3, with 8 bases that match TRBD2. This CDR3 is built from 18 residues. The junction had 9 bases not matched to a gene; V was cut back by 0 bases and J by 0 bases. Germline V CDR1 and CDR2: SGHRS, YFSETQ. The CDR3 bases are TGCGCCAGCAGCTTGGCGGGGAGCGGGGGCACTAGCACAGATACGCAGTATTTT. Protein sequence: CASSLAGSGGTSTDTQYF.

The rearrangement uses TRBV18 and TRBJ2-5; 7 bases match TRBD1. V dropped 6 bases and J dropped 0; count of bases not matched to a gene: 7. CDR1 is KGHSH and CDR2 is LQKENI in the germline V gene. This CDR3 comprises 15 residues. The CDR3 region is CASSPGTANQETQYF. In DNA form, the CDR3 reads TGTGCCAGCTCCCCCGGGACAGCGAACCAAGAGACCCAGTACTTC.

The chain couples TRBV29-1 to TRBJ2-7; TRBD2 aligns across 8 bases. The CDR3 consists of 13 residues. The J segment lost 1 base and the V segment lost 5 bases, leaving 4 bases of the junction unmatched. From germline, CDR1 is SQVTM and CDR2 ANQGSEA. Written as DNA, the CDR3 is TGCAGCGTTATTAGCGGGACTTCCTACGAGCAGTACTTC. It encodes CSVISGTSYEQYF.